A selection of T cell receptor beta chains follows, all from one sample in a study of T cells in Graves' hyperthyroidism and ophthalmopathy. TCRdb fed the multiplex PCR reads into MiXCR, producing one record per CDR3 protein. The sample lists about 400,000 distinct CDR3 sequences, nearly 15% seen once, with approximately 19% in the top ten. The source material was blood. These TCRs come from a woman in her fifties or sixties with Graves' ophthalmopathy. CDR3s include the opening cysteine and the closing phenylalanine or tryptophan. The D gene is left open where the match is weak. The size entry is marked missing in some rows and otherwise reads once, few, many or a size class.

>TRBJ1-4|many|.|TRBV28
TGTGCCAGCAGTTTACTCTTGACGGGGGGTGGAACTAATGAAAAACTGTTTTTT
CASSLLLTGGGTNEKLFF
>TRBJ2-5|.|TRBD2|TRBV20-1
TGCAGTGCTAGAGAGGGAGGGAAAGAGACCCAGTACTTC
CSAREGGKETQYF
>TRBJ2-1|many|TRBD2|TRBV10-3
TGTGCCGCTGAGGCGGGAGGGGGTTCCAATGAGCAGTTCTTC
CAAEAGGGSNEQFF
>TRBJ1-5|many|TRBD1|TRBV28
TGTGCCAGCAGTTTCTCGGCAGGGGGTCAGCCCCAGCATTTT
CASSFSAGGQPQHF
>TRBJ2-1|many|.|TRBV10-1
TGCGCCAGCAGTGAGTCCGGAAAGGGGGAGCAGTTCTTC
CASSESGKGEQFF
>TRBJ2-5|many|.|TRBV2
TGTGCCAGCAGTGATGTGGTCGGAACTCAAGAGACCCAGTACTTC
CASSDVVGTQETQYF
>TRBJ2-7|many|.|TRBV24-1
TGTGCCACCAGTGCCCTTACGGGACAAATCTACGAGCAGTACTTC
CATSALTGQIYEQYF
>TRBJ2-5|.|TRBD2|TRBV24-1
TGTGCCACCAGTGATCCCACCCGGGGAGCGGGAGGAGAGACCCAGTACTTC
CATSDPTRGAGGETQYF
>TRBJ2-1|few|TRBD2|TRBV24-1
TGTGCCACCAGTGATTTCGGGGGGAACACACGCAATGAGCAGTTCTTC
CATSDFGGNTRNEQFF
>TRBJ2-1|few|TRBD2|TRBV5-1
TGCGCCAGCAGCTCTAGCGGGCGTCAAATGGATGAGCAGTTCTTC
CASSSSGRQMDEQFF
>TRBJ1-1|many|.|TRBV28
TGTGCCAGCAGTTTTGACAACACTGAAGCTTTCTTT
CASSFDNTEAFF
>TRBJ2-3|few|.|TRBV4-1
TGCGCCAGCAGCCAAGAATCAGGACACTCCACAGATACGCAGTATTTT
CASSQESGHSTDTQYF
>TRBJ1-2|many|.|TRBV3-1
TGTGCCAGCAGCCCGTTCGGAGGGAAAGGGTATGGCTACACCTTC
CASSPFGGKGYGYTF
>TRBJ2-3|.|.|TRBV20-1
TGCAGTGCTCTCACCCGGGGCACAGATACGCAGTATTTT
CSALTRGTDTQYF
>TRBJ2-7|many|.|TRBV5-6
TGTGCCAGCACCTTTTGGGATCCAGCTTCTCCCTACGAGCAGTACTTC
CASTFWDPASPYEQYF
>TRBJ2-3|.|.|TRBV9
TGTGCCAGCGGCGTAGGTCCAGATCCAGATACGCAGTATTTT
CASGVGPDPDTQYF
>TRBJ2-5|few|TRBD1|TRBV29-1
TGCAGCGCTGCACAGGGGATAGAGACCCAGTACTTC
CSAAQGIETQYF
>TRBJ1-2|many|TRBD1|TRBV7-8
TGTGCCAGCAGCCCGGGACAGGGGGCGTTTGGCTACACCTTC
CASSPGQGAFGYTF
>TRBJ2-1|few|.|TRBV20-1
TGCAGTGCTTTAGCGCCGAGCTCCTACAATGAGCAGTTCTTC
CSALAPSSYNEQFF
>TRBJ2-1|.|TRBD2|TRBV7-9
TGTGCCAGCAGCCCCTTAGCGGGCCTCGCCTACAATGAGCAGTTCTTC
CASSPLAGLAYNEQFF
>TRBJ2-6|.|TRBD1|TRBV5-1
TGCGCCAGCAGCTCGGGACAGGCTGGGGCCAACGTCCTGACTTTC
CASSSGQAGANVLTF
>TRBJ2-1|.|TRBD1|TRBV5-1
TGCGCCAGCAGCCCCGGGACAGGGGAATACAATGAGCAGTTCTTC
CASSPGTGEYNEQFF
>TRBJ2-7|.|TRBD2|TRBV5-5
TGTGCCAGCACCTTGGGACTAGCGGTTCCTTCGACCTACGAGCAGTACTTC
CASTLGLAVPSTYEQYF
>TRBJ1-5|many|.|TRBV2
TGTGCCAGCAGTCATAGGGGGGCCCTGTTTGAGCCCCAGCATTTT
CASSHRGALFEPQHF
>TRBJ2-7|.|.|TRBV6-1
TGTGCCAGCAGGCTCGTGGCGGAAAAGCGGTACTTC
CASRLVAEKRYF
>TRBJ2-7|few|TRBD2|TRBV15
TGTGCCACCAGCGTTGGGGGGGAAGAGCAGTACTTC
CATSVGGEEQYF
>TRBJ2-7|.|TRBD2|TRBV19
TGTGCCAGTAGTATGGGACTACCCTACGAGCAGTACTTC
CASSMGLPYEQYF
>TRBJ1-1|many|.|TRBV5-5
TGTGCCAGCAGCCAGGGACTGCCGAACACTGAAGCTTTCTTT
CASSQGLPNTEAFF
>TRBJ2-7|many|.|TRBV3-1
TGTGCCAGCAGCCAAGGGATTAGCGGAGGCTACGAGCAGTACTTC
CASSQGISGGYEQYF
>TRBJ1-2|.|.|TRBV3-1
TGTGCCAGCAGACCCAGGGGAAGTAGGGGTAACTATGGCTACACCTTC
CASRPRGSRGNYGYTF
>TRBJ2-1|many|TRBD2|TRBV9
TGTGCCAGCAGCCCAAGCGGGAGTCCCTACAATGAGCAGTTCTTC
CASSPSGSPYNEQFF
>TRBJ2-7|many|TRBD1|TRBV11-2
TGTGCCAGCAGCTTGGGACAGGGAGTCCCCTACGAGCAGTACTTC
CASSLGQGVPYEQYF
>TRBJ1-4|few|.|TRBV9
TGTGCCAGCAGCGCCACCGAAGGAAGTTATGAAAAACTGTTTTTT
CASSATEGSYEKLFF
>TRBJ2-2|.|.|TRBV24-1
TGTGCCACCAGTGATTTGCGGCGGGATTATACCGGGGAGCTGTTTTTT
CATSDLRRDYTGELFF
>TRBJ2-1|.|TRBD2|TRBV20-1
TGCAGTGCTAGAGCGGGGGTAACTAGCGGGGGTTACAATGAGCAGTTCTTC
CSARAGVTSGGYNEQFF
>TRBJ2-1|.|.|TRBV4-1
TGCGCCAGCAGCCAAGACGGGACACCTGCCTACAATGAGCAGTTCTTC
CASSQDGTPAYNEQFF
>TRBJ1-6|few|TRBD1|TRBV6-1
TGTGCCAGCAGTTCCCCCGCGGGACAGGGCCATTCACCCCTCCACTTT
CASSSPAGQGHSPLHF
>TRBJ2-2|.|TRBD1|TRBV6-1
TGTGCCAGCAGTGAATGGGACAGGGGATTTCGCGGGATGGGTGCCGGGGAGCTGTTTTTT
CASSEWDRGFRGMGAGELFF
>TRBJ2-5|.|TRBD1|TRBV3-1
TGTGCCAGCAGCCGAGGGGACAGTCGGCAAGAGACCCAGTACTTC
CASSRGDSRQETQYF
>TRBJ2-5|many|TRBD1|TRBV20-1
TGCAGTGCCCTTAGGACAGGGGTCGAGACCCAGTACTTC
CSALRTGVETQYF
>TRBJ1-5|.|.|TRBV19
TGTGCCAGTAGTATGTCCCAACGGGCCCAGCCCCAGCATTTT
CASSMSQRAQPQHF
>TRBJ1-2|few|.|TRBV4-1
TGCGCCAGCAGCCAACTCGGCAAAGAATATGGCTACACCTTC
CASSQLGKEYGYTF
>TRBJ2-7|many|.|TRBV12-3/TRBV12-4
TGTGCCAGCAGTATAACAGGGAACGAGCAGTACTTC
CASSITGNEQYF
>TRBJ1-1|many|TRBD1|TRBV6-2/TRBV6-3
TGTGCCAGCAGGAACACAGGGGGGACTGAAGCTTTCTTT
CASRNTGGTEAFF
>TRBJ2-1|.|.|TRBV29-1
TGCAGCGTCGGACTCAGGGCGGTTGAGCAGTTCTTC
CSVGLRAVEQFF
>TRBJ2-5|many|.|TRBV20-1
TGCAGTCCCCAGTTCGGGACCCAGTACTTC
CSPQFGTQYF